Detailed here is one TCR beta chain. The data derive from a study of blood T cell repertoires in COVID-19. Study context: From the United States, Italy and Spain came samples of acute and convalescent COVID-19. The cDNA or gDNA used as material had been derived from T cells, B-cell-depleted T cells, or PBMCs.

Authors' data handling: Estimates of nucleated cell counts were drawn from the amplification of reference gene primers. Measured with immunoSEQ multiplex PCR; TCRdb has only the in-frame clones, and not every one. That table furnishes V, J and clone size, whereas the DNA furnished D and trimming. Here the sample spans 150,000 to 160,000 clones, 84% being singletons. Germline V gene sequence: CDR1 LNHDA, CDR2 SQIVND (reference sequence). The V and J ends lost 6 bases and 5 bases, in that order; junction bases with no gene match: 13. There are 16 residues in the CDR3. The J gene is TRBJ2-3, the V gene TRBV19; 8 bases are a match to TRBD1. This receptor was identified in a woman aged 45 to 65 with acute or convalescent COVID-19. The sample consisted of peripheral blood. This CDR3 is CASSLIQGVAGDTQYF. CDR3 bases: TGTGCCAGTAGCCTCATACAGGGGGTAGCCGGAGATACGCAGTATTTT.